The clone carrying this T cell receptor (beta chain) turned up a few times. This sample was taken from a study of T cells after yellow fever vaccination. In germline, CDR1 is DFQATT, CDR2 SNEGSKA (reference sequence). V shed 3 bases and J shed 4 bases, with 17 bases lying between them. The CDR3 consists of 15 residues. One entry per CDR3 protein results from TCRdb running MiXCR on the 5' RACE reads. The sample includes 150,000 to 200,000 distinct CDR3 sequences, approximately 6.2% seen only once; the top ten take roughly 3%. The rearrangement uses TRBV20-1 and TRBJ2-3, with D possibly called TRBD1 or TRBD2 (6 bases each). The sequencing used CD4+ T cells sorted from PBMCs, collected on the day of the first yellow fever vaccination. This receptor was obtained from a man aged 18 to 35 who received the YFV17D yellow fever vaccine. This CDR3 is CSASVHGGSADTQYF. The CDR3 DNA follows: TGCAGTGCTAGTGTTCACGGGGGCTCGGCAGATACGCAGTATTTT.